This note documents a single TCR beta chain sequence. The antigen remains unidentified. The data are from a study of vaccination and CD4 T cells after COVID-19. Study-wide background: The makeup of the convalescents was six males and four females, two of them Hispanic. Samples after vaccination came a median roughly ten weeks past dose two, ranging 14 to 241.

The Oncomine TCR Beta short-read assay generated sequence data from the DNA of cultured CD4+ T cells. One entry per CDR3 protein, called by TCRdb with MiXCR from the PCR reads. The data contain 15,000 or so distinct CDR3 sequences, more than 70% of them singletons. Treatment meaning: roughly 10-day PBMC culture with coronavirus spike peptide pools or control peptides (ViraFEST assay). The V gene lost 1 base and the J gene lost 7 bases, with 14 bases spanning the gap. The CDR3 totals 15 residues. The germline CDR1 and CDR2 sequences are MNHEY and SMNVEV (reference sequence). This chain uses TRBV27 with TRBJ2-1, with D unresolved. Sequencing input: CD4+ T cells from blood, cultured in vitro. This receptor was identified in a human donor who had recovered from COVID-19. The CDR3 coding sequence is TGTGCCAGCAGTTTATGGCTTCTGGGTATTAATGAGCAGTTCTTC. This encodes CASSLWLLGINEQFF.